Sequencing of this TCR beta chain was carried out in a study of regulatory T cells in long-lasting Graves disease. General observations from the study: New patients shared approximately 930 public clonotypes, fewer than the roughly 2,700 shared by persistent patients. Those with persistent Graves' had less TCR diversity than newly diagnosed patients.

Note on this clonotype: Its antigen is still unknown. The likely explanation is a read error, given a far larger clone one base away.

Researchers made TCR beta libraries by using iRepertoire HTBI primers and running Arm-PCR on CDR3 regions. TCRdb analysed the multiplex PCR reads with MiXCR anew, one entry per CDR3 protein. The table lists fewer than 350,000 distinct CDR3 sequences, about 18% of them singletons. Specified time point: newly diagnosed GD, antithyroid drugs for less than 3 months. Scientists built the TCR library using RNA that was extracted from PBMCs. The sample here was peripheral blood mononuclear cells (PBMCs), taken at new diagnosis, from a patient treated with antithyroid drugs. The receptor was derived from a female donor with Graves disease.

The CDR3 protein is CASSPGPGPYNEQFF. For the CDR3, the DNA is TGTGCCAGCAGTCCCGGGCCCGGCCCCTACAATGAGCAGTTCTTC. This chain uses TRBV12-3 or TRBV12-4 with TRBJ2-5; unclear D gene. The last part of the DNA fits TRBJ2-1 better; the J call may be wrong. The CDR3 is 15 amino acids.